The sequence of this TCR beta chain was determined in a study of CD8 T cells in Susac syndrome. At the level of the study: When their blood was taken, patients with Susac syndrome were therapy-naive, taking corticosteroids, or taking intravenous immunoglobulin alone.

Trimming took off 8 bases at V and 6 bases at J, with 15 bases between the two ends. This CDR3 comprises 13 residues. The germline gives CDR1 SGDLS, CDR2 YYNGEE. A quantity of about 0.5 to 1 ug RNA underwent reverse transcription using random hexamers. TCRdb analysed the immunoSEQ multiplex PCR reads with MiXCR anew, one entry per CDR3 protein. The sample has about 150,000 distinct CDR3 sequences, approximately 96% seen once; the top ten hold 0.075% to 0.09%. The sequencing sample was made of CD4+ T cells from PBMCs. The chain links TRBV9 to TRBJ2-1; no firm D call. This sequence originates from a human donor with Susac syndrome. CDR3 loop: CASSFLTGNEQFF. The CDR3 coding sequence is TGTGCCAGTTCCTTCCTGACCGGCAATGAGCAGTTCTTC.